Listed below are T cell receptor beta chains from one sample, sequenced in a study of T cells in Graves' hyperthyroidism and ophthalmopathy. TCRdb called the multiplex PCR reads again in MiXCR, with one record for every CDR3 protein. The sample gives roughly 550,000 distinct CDR3 sequences, about 16% of which show up once; around 28% is in the top ten. The sample was blood. These receptors were taken from a woman in her 30s with Graves' ophthalmopathy. Each CDR3 is given without its conserved first and last residue. Fields, in order: V gene, CDR3 length, CDR3 protein.

TRBV11-2	14	ASSSITVGTLETQY
TRBV10-2	13	ASREQGAVSQPQH
TRBV15	11	ATSRDSYGELF
TRBV5-1	12	ASSDRGGNEKLF
TRBV2	14	ASSTLAQNPSYEQY
TRBV20-1	12	SARDGNGKDIQY
TRBV30	12	AWRAITSGTEAF
TRBV20-1	12	SASGLAGVLTQY
TRBV18	16	ASSGMGAGHARTDTQY
TRBV5-5	13	ASSFQTGATYEQY
TRBV5-4	13	ASSSDFTNTGELF
TRBV2	14	ASSEPGGGNYYEQY
TRBV6-2/TRBV6-3	12	ASRKGQEFYEQY
TRBV7-2	11	ASSRRDQETQY
TRBV3-1	15	ASSQDRMGASNQPQH
TRBV6-1	11	ASGPIRNQPQH
TRBV29-1	11	SVDSVAFNEQF
TRBV30	11	AWSVSTGSPQH
TRBV7-2	9	ASIMGDEQY
TRBV7-9	13	ASSFAGQGVQPQH
TRBV30	15	AWSTGTGDYPGNTIY
TRBV28	12	ASSLDRVGFEAF
TRBV3-1	10	ASSQTSYEQY
TRBV2	14	ASSRSKDRGWKGYT
TRBV11-2	13	ASSLASGWGETQY
TRBV5-1	13	ASSPEEYSNQPQH
TRBV5-1	11	ASRFFNTGELF
TRBV19	14	ASTSRTEPNTGELF
TRBV6-5	13	ASSYSGTENYEQY
TRBV10-3	10	AISESRREQY
TRBV6-1	12	ASRPGGNTGELF
TRBV20-1	14	SARVRLAASTDTQY
TRBV6-1	13	ASSEAASPYNEQF
TRBV20-1	11	SARAEGTDTQY
TRBV6-1	11	ASSGLSHYEQY
TRBV11-2	12	ASSLIPLTDTQY
TRBV11-2	11	ASSLGVPYEQY
TRBV2	15	ASSHGYRAGAKNIQY
TRBV7-2	12	ASRDGRGGDEQF
TRBV10-3	12	AIGRSSGRDEQY
TRBV7-3	10	ASSLTADTQY
TRBV28	14	ASSAPMDRGVSGYT
TRBV6-2/TRBV6-3	10	ASSPQGPPQH
TRBV28	10	ASSLTVQPQH
TRBV20-1	9	SATGGGEQY
TRBV18	17	ASSPLPGQGLPGANVLT
TRBV7-3	12	ASSTGTLADTQY
TRBV28	12	ASRRDRATYEQY
TRBV28	9	ASWGANVLT
TRBV28	11	ASIETGAGELF
TRBV28	11	ASSGDSTYEQY
TRBV19	14	ASSLRQSANTGELF
TRBV20-1	11	SAREGGYDGYI
TRBV18	15	ASSSSRPLAGTGELF
TRBV5-1	16	ASSLGLAGGPTPDTQY
TRBV6-5	11	ASSYVGYYEQY
TRBV11-2	9	ASSPLGEQY
TRBV5-1	11	ASSIQGRTEAF
TRBV7-3	8	AIGAWGYT